This T cell receptor beta chain emerged from a study of Ad26.COV2.S vaccination and SARS-CoV-2 variants. Whole-study results and caveats: A substantial breadth of spike-specific CD8+ and CD4+ T cell responses after vaccination has been reported.

Note on this clone: The antigen remains unidentified.

Libraries were prepared by immunoSEQ multiplex PCR; TCRdb keeps only in-frame clonotypes and omits some of them. Counted here are approximately 300,000 clones, 70% to 90% occurring once; the ten biggest clones make up approximately 1.9%. Treatment given: 15 to 20 received Ad26.COV2.S at low or high dose, single or two shots; about 5 received placebo; per-sample allocation not given. Material that was analyzed had been drawn on day 63 after the first vaccine or placebo injection. Trimming stripped 5 bases from V and 6 bases from J, with 13 bases between. Germline CDR1 and CDR2: SEHNR and FQNEAQ (reference sequence). CDR3 length: 14 amino acids.

Sequencing was performed on peripheral blood, taken in a trial of Ad26.COV2.S vaccine versus placebo. The J gene is TRBJ1-4, the V gene TRBV7-9, with D perhaps matching TRBD1 (5 bases). This TCR was sampled from a person aged 18 to 59 who received the Ad26.COV2.S COVID-19 vaccine or a placebo. CDR3 sequence: CASSAEWGDEKLFF. Here the CDR3 DNA reads TGTGCCAGCAGCGCCGAGTGGGGCGATGAAAAACTGTTTTTT.